The 32 T cell receptor beta chains below come from one sample, sequenced in a study of shared clonotypes between healthy human individuals. Here immunoSEQ multiplex PCR was the method, and the copy in TCRdb shows in-frame clones only, minus some. The table lists under 1,100,000 clones, around 82% of them singletons. Sequenced: memory CD4+ T cells from PBMCs. Subset: CD45RA-negative fraction. These receptors originate from a man aged 18 to 29 in good health. Some clones in this sample may be carry-over from other donors' samples.

The rearrangement joins TRBV28 to TRBJ2-7; TRBD2 matches 10 bases. The junction had 10 bases not matched to a gene; V was cut back by 6 bases and J by 5 bases. In germline, CDR1 is MDHEN, CDR2 SYDVKM. The CDR3 is 15 amino acids. In DNA form, the CDR3 reads TGTGCCAGCAGCCTTTCTAGCGGGAGTCTCCACGAGCAGTACTTC. Its protein product is CASSLSSGSLHEQYF.

The chain combines TRBV6-6 with TRBJ1-1, with TRBD1 as a possible D gene (5 bases). V was cut by 0 bases and J by 5 bases, with 13 bases left in between. CDR1 is MNHNY and CDR2 is SVGAGI in the germline V gene (reference sequence). The CDR3 covers 15 residues. Written as DNA, the CDR3 is TGTGCCAGCAGTTACTCAAGTAGGGGCCCTACTGAAGCTTTCTTT. Translating it yields CASSYSSRGPTEAFF.

This clone was picked up a small number of times. This sequence joins TRBV28 and TRBJ1-1; no reliable D call. V lost 4 bases and J 7 bases, leaving 10 bases between the germline ends. The CDR3 is 12 amino acids. Germline CDR1 and CDR2: MDHEN and SYDVKM. In nucleotides, the CDR3 is TGTGCCAGCAGTTATGCCGCCTTTGAAGCTTTCTTT. Translated: CASSYAAFEAFF.

This clone has more than one count but fewer than ten. V gene TRBV7-3 combines with J gene TRBJ1-2, with D unclear. The CDR3 extends over 13 amino acids. V gave up 2 bases and J gave up 5 bases, with 9 bases separating them. The V gene's germline CDR1 is SGHTA and CDR2 FQGTGA. The CDR3 DNA follows: TGTGCCAGCAGCTTATCGGCAGGTTATGGCTACACCTTC. Translation gives CASSLSAGYGYTF.

V gene TRBV18 combines with J gene TRBJ2-7; 7 bases map to TRBD2. Germline CDR1 KGHSH, CDR2 LQKENI. The trim removed 2 bases at V and 6 bases at J, leaving 10 bases unmatched. The CDR3 contains 15 residues. This CDR3 is CASSPIGTSEREQYF. The CDR3 coding sequence is TGTGCCAGCTCACCAATTGGAACTAGCGAGCGCGAGCAGTACTTC.

The chain has TRBV28 and TRBJ2-7; no definite D call. The germline gives CDR1 MDHEN, CDR2 SYDVKM. Trimming left V 2 bases short and J 3 bases short, with 11 bases between. The CDR3 has 14 amino acids. CDR3 sequence (DNA): TGTGCCAGCAGTTTACGTCGGACCAACTACGAGCAGTACTTC. Translation gives CASSLRRTNYEQYF.

The chain recombines TRBV2 with TRBJ2-1, with 8 nucleotides matching TRBD2. Looked up from germline, CDR1 is SNHLY and CDR2 is FYNNEI. V trimming: 4 bases; J trimming: 9 bases; junction bases outside the gene matches: 8. The CDR3 is 14 residues long. DNA of the CDR3: TGTGCCAGCAGTGCAAGCCGGACTAGCAGTGAGCAGTTCTTC. Translating it yields CASSASRTSSEQFF.

The CDR3 DNA sequence: TGTGCCAGCAGTTACTCGATGGGGTTGGGACAAGAGACCCAGTACTTC. Translating it yields CASSYSMGLGQETQYF. The rearrangement uses TRBV6-5 and TRBJ2-5; D remains ambiguous. Germline V CDR1 and CDR2: MNHEY, SVGAGI. CDR3 size: 16 residues. Trimming stripped 0 bases from V and 2 bases from J, with 13 bases between.

The chain combines TRBV7-8 with TRBJ2-5; D is perhaps TRBD1 (6 bases). CDR3 length: 14 residues. The V gene lost 3 bases and the J gene lost 1 base, with 9 bases spanning the gap. CDR1 and CDR2 (germline): SGHVS, FQNEAQ. The CDR3 nucleotides are TGTGCCAGCAGCTTTGACAGGACCCAAGAGACCCAGTACTTC. Amino acid sequence: CASSFDRTQETQYF. Full variable domain (outside the CDR3, taken from reference TRBV7-8 and TRBJ2-5): GAGVSQSPRYKVAKRGQDVALRCDPISGHVSLFWYQQALGQGPEFLTYFQNEAQLDKSGLPSDRFFAERPEGSVSTLKIQRTQQEDSAVYLCASSFDRTQETQYFGPGTRLLVL.

The chain has TRBV5-1 and TRBJ2-5; 7 bases align to TRBD1. CDR1 and CDR2 from the germline V gene are SGHRS and YFSETQ. The CDR3 contains 15 residues. V was clipped by 4 bases and J by 5 bases; unmatched bases: 11. CDR3 amino acids: CASSPRQGADETQYF. The CDR3 nucleotides are TGCGCCAGCAGCCCCCGACAGGGAGCGGACGAGACCCAGTACTTC.

The rearrangement joins TRBV5-8 to TRBJ2-1; no reliable D call. The CDR3 extends over 15 amino acids. Trimming removed 0 bases at V and 0 bases at J, with 7 bases between. The germline V gene encodes CDR1 SGHTS and CDR2 YDEGEE. The CDR3 sequence is CASSLGSSSYNEQFF. CDR3 sequence (DNA): TGTGCCAGCAGCTTGGGGTCGAGCTCCTACAATGAGCAGTTCTTC.

This chain links TRBV28 with TRBJ2-7; 8 bases match TRBD1. CDR1 and CDR2 from the germline V gene are MDHEN and SYDVKM. Unmatched junction bases numbered 6, after V lost 3 bases and J lost 2 bases. There are 15 residues in the CDR3. In nucleotides, the CDR3 is TGTGCCAGCAGTTTGGCAGGGGGCTATACCTACGAGCAGTACTTC. It specifies CASSLAGGYTYEQYF.

V gene TRBV28 combines with J gene TRBJ1-5; possibly TRBD1 for D (5 bases). This CDR3 spans 14 amino acids. Germline V lookup: CDR1 MDHEN, CDR2 SYDVKM. With 6 bases removed from V and 4 bases from J, the gap between germline ends came to 13 bases. CDR3 amino acids: CASRNGGGNQPQHF. The CDR3 bases are TGTGCCAGCAGAAATGGGGGGGGGAATCAGCCCCAGCATTTT. Together with reference TRBV28 and TRBJ1-5, the CDR3 gives the full variable domain: DVKVTQSSRYLVKRTGEKVFLECVQDMDHENMFWYRQDPGLGLRLIYFSYDVKMKEKGDIPEGYSVSREKKERFSLILESASTNQTSMYLCASRNGGGNQPQHFGDGTRLSIL.

The chain carries TRBV6-4 and TRBJ2-2; D unclear. This CDR3 is 13 amino acids long. Germline CDR1 is MRHNA and CDR2 is SNTAGT. The ends were cut back, 6 bases at V and 3 bases at J, with 8 bases in the middle. CDR3 in DNA: TGTGCCAGCAGCGGTCACGACACCGGGGAGCTGTTTTTT. Residues: CASSGHDTGELFF.

The DNA of the CDR3 is TGCAGTGGGGGGACTGGTGGCTACACCTTC. Its translation: CSGGTGGYTF. The chain combines TRBV20-1 with TRBJ1-2; perhaps TRBD1 as D (5 bases). Germline V lookup: CDR1 DFQATT, CDR2 SNEGSKA (reference sequence). Trimming stripped 7 bases from V and 7 bases from J, with 10 bases between. The CDR3 contains 10 residues.

The chain joins TRBV5-6 to TRBJ1-1; D is undetermined. CDR1 is SGHDT and CDR2 is YYEEEE in the germline V gene. The V end lost 4 bases, the J end lost 3 bases, and 13 bases lay between the germline ends. This CDR3 contains 14 residues. CDR3 sequence (DNA): TGTGCCAGCAGCCCGAACCTCGGGGACACTGAAGCTTTCTTT. Its protein product is CASSPNLGDTEAFF.

This chain connects TRBV7-9 to TRBJ2-1; D gene ambiguous. The germline V gene has CDR1 SEHNR and CDR2 FQNEAQ (reference sequence). CDR3 size: 16 residues. Between the trimmed V and J ends, which lost 1 base and 0 bases, there was a span of 10 bases. The CDR3 DNA is TGTGCCAGCAGCTTAGGGCCCGGGCTCTCCTACAATGAGCAGTTCTTC. The encoded protein is CASSLGPGLSYNEQFF.

This rearrangement joins TRBV4-1 to TRBJ2-2; 7 bases are shared with TRBD2. The CDR3 spans 15 residues. The junction had 0 bases not matched to a gene; V was cut back by 1 base and J by 1 base. From germline, CDR1 is MGHRA and CDR2 YSYEKL. The DNA for the CDR3 is TGCGCCAGCAGCCAAGCTAGCGGGAACACCGGGGAGCTGTTTTTT. It codes for CASSQASGNTGELFF.

The chain uses TRBV7-3 and TRBJ2-1; no firm D call. The CDR3 spans 13 residues. Germline CDR1 reads SGHTA; CDR2 reads FQGTGA. Trimming stripped 6 bases from V and 9 bases from J, with 15 bases between. The CDR3: CASSSHPGPEQFF. The CDR3 nucleotides read TGTGCCAGCAGTTCACACCCGGGTCCTGAGCAGTTCTTC.

V is TRBV10-2 and J is TRBJ1-5; the D gene is possibly TRBD1 (6 bases). This CDR3 spans 15 amino acids. Per the germline V gene, CDR1 is WSHSY and CDR2 is SAAADI. V shed 2 bases and J shed 1 base, with 9 bases lying between them. The CDR3 sequence: CASSESGGSNQPQHF. The CDR3 DNA follows: TGCGCCAGCAGTGAGAGCGGGGGCAGCAATCAGCCCCAGCATTTT.

The chain links TRBV19 to TRBJ1-5; D remains unclear. Trimming stripped 3 bases from V and 0 bases from J, with 12 bases between. This CDR3 comprises 16 residues. Germline V gene data show CDR1 as LNHDA and CDR2 as SQIVND (reference sequence). CDR3 DNA sequence: TGTGCCAGTAGTATGGTCAGAATCCATAGCAATCAGCCCCAGCATTTT. Translation gives CASSMVRIHSNQPQHF.

This rearrangement joins TRBV5-1 to TRBJ2-7; 12 bases agree with TRBD2. Unmatched junction bases numbered 3, after V lost 4 bases and J lost 1 base. From germline, CDR1 is SGHRS and CDR2 YFSETQ. The CDR3 has 15 residues. CDR3 nucleotides: TGCGCCAGCAGCGCGACTAGCGGGAGATCCTACGAGCAGTACTTC. Translating gives CASSATSGRSYEQYF.

The chain combines TRBV4-1 with TRBJ2-1; weak D call: TRBD2 (6 bases). There are 13 residues in the CDR3. Trimming stripped 4 bases from V and 11 bases from J, with 15 bases between. CDR1 and CDR2 from the germline V gene are MGHRA and YSYEKL. The CDR3 region has the DNA TGCGCCAGCAGCCCGGGACTCTCCCTCAAGCAGTTCTTC. Protein product: CASSPGLSLKQFF.

This clone appeared a single time. The chain uses TRBV6-8 and TRBJ2-7, with 13 nucleotides matching TRBD2. V shed 7 bases and J 3 bases; nucleotides not matched to a gene: 6. This CDR3 is 15 amino acids long. Germline CDR1 is MNHGY and CDR2 is SAAAGT. CDR3 loop: CASIIGLAGDYEQYF. CDR3 in DNA: TGTGCCAGCATCATCGGACTAGCGGGGGACTACGAGCAGTACTTC.

V and J are TRBV19 and TRBJ2-7; 10 nucleotides match TRBD2. The CDR3 consists of 16 residues. In germline, CDR1 is LNHDA, CDR2 SQIVND (reference sequence). The trim removed 5 bases at V and 3 bases at J, leaving 10 bases unmatched. CDR3 in amino acids: CASSLASGSISYEQYF. CDR3 DNA: TGTGCCAGTAGTTTGGCTAGCGGGAGTATCAGCTACGAGCAGTACTTC.

The CDR3 nucleotides are TGCGCCAGCAGCCAGCCCGGCCAAGCCCACAATGAGCAGTTCTTC. This encodes CASSQPGQAHNEQFF. The rearrangement uses TRBV4-3 and TRBJ2-1; D unclear. Germline V lookup: CDR1 LGHNA, CDR2 YSLEER. V shed 3 bases and J shed 5 bases, with 14 bases lying between them. This CDR3 is 15 amino acids long.

The chain employs TRBV5-1 and TRBJ2-1; D unresolved. The CDR3 is made up of 14 amino acids. Per the germline V gene, CDR1 is SGHRS and CDR2 is YFSETQ. The germline V and J ends were trimmed by 4 bases and 4 bases, with 12 bases remaining between them. As DNA, the CDR3 is TGCGCCAGCAGCCCCCCTCTTGGGTACAATGAGCAGTTCTTC. Encoded protein: CASSPPLGYNEQFF.

This clone was seen only a few times. The gene calls are TRBV4-1 and TRBJ2-3; 16 bases match TRBD2. This CDR3 contains 21 residues. After removal of 3 bases from V and 1 base from J, the junction contained 13 bases not matched to a gene. Germline lookup yields CDR1 MGHRA and CDR2 YSYEKL. CDR3 protein: CASSQPPGTSGRAGGTDTQYF. CDR3 sequence (DNA): TGCGCCAGCAGCCAGCCCCCCGGGACTAGCGGGAGGGCCGGGGGCACAGATACGCAGTATTTT.

This clone was detected ten times or more. The chain joins TRBV10-3 to TRBJ2-7; D is perhaps TRBD1 (6 bases). Trimming stripped 6 bases from V and 0 bases from J, with 12 bases between. Germline CDR1 and CDR2: ENHRY and SYGVKD. This CDR3 has 14 residues. CDR3 in amino acids: CAISWDTNSYEQYF. The CDR3 bases are TGTGCCATCAGCTGGGACACCAACTCCTACGAGCAGTACTTC.

This clone was detected only once. The chain employs TRBV4-1 and TRBJ2-3, with a possible D match to TRBD2 (6 bases). The CDR3 is 16 residues long. In germline, CDR1 is MGHRA, CDR2 YSYEKL. V shed 2 bases and J shed 6 bases, with 18 bases lying between them. This CDR3 reads CASSQLGIRGRDTQYF. In DNA form, the CDR3 reads TGCGCCAGCAGCCAACTAGGGATTAGAGGGAGGGATACGCAGTATTTT.

A remark on this clone: This same CDR3 is encoded by further DNA sequences in the sample. The genes are TRBV28 and TRBJ2-5; no clear D. Germline assignment: CDR1 MDHEN and CDR2 SYDVKM. V was trimmed by 8 bases and J by 0 bases, leaving 7 bases between them. This CDR3 spans 12 amino acids. CDR3 in amino acids: CASSGYQETQYF. CDR3 nucleotides: TGTGCCAGCTCCGGGTACCAAGAGACCCAGTACTTC.

CDR3 in DNA: TGTGCCAGCAGTGACAGGGTTGGCTACACCTTC. Its translation: CASSDRVGYTF. The chain joins TRBV2 to TRBJ1-2; the D gene is possibly TRBD1 (5 bases). V was clipped by 3 bases and J by 7 bases, with 6 bases between them. The CDR3 loop spans 11 amino acids. Germline V gives CDR1 SNHLY, CDR2 FYNNEI. Together with reference TRBV2 and TRBJ1-2, the CDR3 gives the full variable domain: EPEVTQTPSHQVTQMGQEVILRCVPISNHLYFYWYRQILGQKVEFLVSFYNNEISEKSEIFDDQFSVERPDGSNFTLKIRSTKLEDSAMYFCASSDRVGYTFGSGTRLTVV.